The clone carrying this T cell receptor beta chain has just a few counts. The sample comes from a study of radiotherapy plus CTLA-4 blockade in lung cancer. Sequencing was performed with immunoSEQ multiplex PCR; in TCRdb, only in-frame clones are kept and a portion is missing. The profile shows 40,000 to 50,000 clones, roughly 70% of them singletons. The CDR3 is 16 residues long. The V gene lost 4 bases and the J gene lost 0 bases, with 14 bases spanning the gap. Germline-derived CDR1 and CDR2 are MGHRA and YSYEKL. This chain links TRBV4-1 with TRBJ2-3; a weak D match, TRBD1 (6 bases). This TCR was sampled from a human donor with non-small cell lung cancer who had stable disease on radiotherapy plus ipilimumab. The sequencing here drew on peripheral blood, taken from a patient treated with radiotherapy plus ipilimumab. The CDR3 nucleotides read TGCGCCAGCAGCCCTAAAGGAGACAGGAGCACAGATACGCAGTATTTT. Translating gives CASSPKGDRSTDTQYF.